This T cell receptor beta chain emerged from a study of Graves' ophthalmopathy and Graves' hyperthyroidism. RNA transcripts served as template for amplifying TCR beta CDR3 sequences. Following a first-round RT-PCR that used HTBI primers, a second-round multiplex PCR was carried out. TCRdb redid the calling of the multiplex PCR reads with MiXCR, one entry per CDR3 protein. The sample records about 740,000 distinct CDR3 sequences, 40% being singletons. The sequenced sample was peripheral blood. The sequence derives from an adult man with Graves' ophthalmopathy.

This chain's CDR3 is CASSRPGQIYEQYF. The CDR3 nucleotides are TGTGCCAGCAGCCGGCCGGGACAAATCTACGAGCAGTACTTC. The V call is TRBV7-9, the J call TRBJ2-7; D possibly corresponds to TRBD1 (6 bases). CDR1 SEHNR and CDR2 FQNEAQ come from the germline V gene (reference sequence). CDR3 size: 14 residues. Deletions cut 5 bases from V and 3 bases from J, with 14 bases between.